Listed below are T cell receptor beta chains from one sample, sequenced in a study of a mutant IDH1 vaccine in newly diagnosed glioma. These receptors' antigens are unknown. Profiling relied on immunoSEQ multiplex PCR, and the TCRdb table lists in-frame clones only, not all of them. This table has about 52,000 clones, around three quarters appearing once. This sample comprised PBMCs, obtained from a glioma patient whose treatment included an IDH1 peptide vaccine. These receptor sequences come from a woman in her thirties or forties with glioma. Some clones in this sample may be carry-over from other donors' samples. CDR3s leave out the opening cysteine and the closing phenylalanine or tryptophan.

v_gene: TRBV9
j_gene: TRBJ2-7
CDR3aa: ASSTDGVSEQY

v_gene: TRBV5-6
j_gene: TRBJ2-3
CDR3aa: ASSLEGTDTQY

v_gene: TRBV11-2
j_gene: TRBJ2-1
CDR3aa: ASSPRGLTEQF

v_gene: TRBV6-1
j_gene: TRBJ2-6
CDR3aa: ASSEDSGSGANVLT

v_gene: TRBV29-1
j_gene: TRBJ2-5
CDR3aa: SVESGWDRETQY

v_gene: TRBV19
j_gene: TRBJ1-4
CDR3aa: ASSITGDHEKLF

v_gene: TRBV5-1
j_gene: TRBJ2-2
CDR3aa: ASSERGGITGELF

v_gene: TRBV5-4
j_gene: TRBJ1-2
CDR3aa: ASSLAGVNYGYT

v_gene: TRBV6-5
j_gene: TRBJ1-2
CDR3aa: ASSYEANYGYT

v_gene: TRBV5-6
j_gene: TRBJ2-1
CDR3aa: ASSLGAWNEQF

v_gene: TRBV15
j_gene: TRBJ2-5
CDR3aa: ATARGQETQY

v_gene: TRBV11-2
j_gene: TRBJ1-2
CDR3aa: ASSLGGTGTYGYT

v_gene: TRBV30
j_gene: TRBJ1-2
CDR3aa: AWSSRGQGASYGYT

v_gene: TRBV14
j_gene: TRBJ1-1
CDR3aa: ASSPHRVLNTEAF

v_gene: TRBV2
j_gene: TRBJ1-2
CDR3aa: ASRPPERFRYGYT

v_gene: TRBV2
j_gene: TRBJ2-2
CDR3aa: ASQRDRTGTGELF

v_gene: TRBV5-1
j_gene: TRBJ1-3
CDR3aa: ASSLAGSRLGNTIY

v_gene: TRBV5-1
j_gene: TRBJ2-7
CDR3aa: ASSLDTSGGPYEQY

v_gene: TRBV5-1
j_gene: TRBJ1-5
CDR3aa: ASSLAGGGQPQH

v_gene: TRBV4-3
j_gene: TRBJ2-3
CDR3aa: ASSQDPGSTDTQY

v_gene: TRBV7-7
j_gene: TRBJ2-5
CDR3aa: ASSQGTGKEETQY

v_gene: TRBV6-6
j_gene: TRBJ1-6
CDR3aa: ASSYSGGQGNSPLH